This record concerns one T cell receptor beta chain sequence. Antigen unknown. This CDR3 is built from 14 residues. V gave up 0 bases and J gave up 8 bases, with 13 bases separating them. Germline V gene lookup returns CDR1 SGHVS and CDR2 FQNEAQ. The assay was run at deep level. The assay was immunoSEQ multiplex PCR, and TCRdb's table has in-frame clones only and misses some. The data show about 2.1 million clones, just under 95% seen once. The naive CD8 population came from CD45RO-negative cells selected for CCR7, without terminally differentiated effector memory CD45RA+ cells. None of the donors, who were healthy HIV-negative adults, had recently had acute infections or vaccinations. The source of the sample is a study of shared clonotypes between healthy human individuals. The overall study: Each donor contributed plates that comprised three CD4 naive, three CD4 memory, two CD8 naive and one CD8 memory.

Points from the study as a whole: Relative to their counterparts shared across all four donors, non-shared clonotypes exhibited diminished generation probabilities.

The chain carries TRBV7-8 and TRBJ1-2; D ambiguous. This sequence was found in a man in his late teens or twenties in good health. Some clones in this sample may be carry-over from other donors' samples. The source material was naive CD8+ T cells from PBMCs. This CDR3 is CASSLAPGIKGYTF. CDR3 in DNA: TGTGCCAGCAGCTTAGCCCCTGGAATCAAGGGCTACACCTTC.